This TCR beta chain was documented in a study of identical twins listed by TCRdb under 2016. In terms of the full investigation: TCR alpha and beta repertoires from monozygotic twins, unrelated adults of various ages and cord blood were deep-sequenced to test whether fetal clonotypes persist. To rule out contamination, replicate twin experiments were performed at different times with different library preparation protocols.

This clonotype showed up just a few times. Its specific antigen is unknown. Base qualities are not provided; no much larger clone lies one nucleotide away. Overall study results and their limits: Conclusions relied on cross-sectional statistical analysis, since the same donors could not be followed over many years. Compared with coincidental sharing between unrelated individuals, an excess of low generation-probability sequences was observed among out-of-frame TCR alpha sequences shared between twins. Zero-insertion analyses could be partly confounded by invariant T cells such as MAIT and iNKT, although diverse VJ usage argued against such confounding for most clonotypes. Abundant cord blood beta clonotypes had fewer insertions, young adult naive repertoires showed a similar but weaker trend, and memory repertoires showed no such trend. Out-of-frame TCR alpha sharing in monozygotic twins was systematically underestimated by recombination models, whereas sharing between unrelated individuals was in agreement with the recombination models. The excess sharing between twins in beta out-of-frame sequences was weaker because fewer shared sequences reduced the signal-to-noise ratio.

Library preparation used 5' RACE. These reads were obtained on an Illumina HiSeq 2000. Template switching introduced a universal primer binding site; the final cDNA contained a unique molecular identifier, enabling accurate counting of TCR cDNA molecules. Specific primers in the conserved constant-segment region were used to synthesize first-strand cDNA for the TCR alpha and beta chains. To control for contamination, every cDNA library was double barcoded, receiving both a SMART-Mk sample barcode and Illumina barcodes. TruSeq adapter sequences, together with Illumina sample barcodes, were added in two successive PCR steps. The TCR alpha and beta cDNA libraries were sequenced on the Illumina HiSeq platform using custom primers. The authors' analysis ran thus. MiGEC processed the raw reads to extract unique molecular identifiers, while MiXCR was used to determine the CDR3 positions. For each individual, recombination models were inferred using an EM algorithm with the repgenHMM and IGoR tools. Shared clonotype analysis was performed with the tcR package in R, normalizing sharing by the product of cloneset sizes. Out-of-frame nonproductive sequences were analyzed to study raw recombination free of thymic and clonal selection effects. TCRdb trimmed public reads at Q25 via fastp, called clones via MiXCR and kept in-frame beta chains. Identical CDR3 proteins give one entry, which carries the most common genes and DNA. Clone size and V and J calls follow TCRdb, not the original study. For this sample the table gives around 690,000 distinct CDR3 sequences, of which around 20% were detected only once. The ten biggest clones cover approximately 4.3% of the sample.

Every donor in the study was a healthy Caucasian. Three pairs of female monozygotic twins, all aged roughly 18 to 29 years, were included in the twin cohort. Peripheral blood mononuclear cells were used as the source from which RNA for TCR libraries was isolated. The same data also went into a second study, on T cells expressing NK-cell markers. As noted in the second study: Eight or nine donors provided sorted CD3+CD56+NKG2C+, CD3+CD56+NKG2C- and CD3+CD56-NKG2C+ T-cell subsets, whose TCR beta-chain repertoires were profiled. Seven of the eight sequenced donors were HCMV-seropositive and one was HCMV-seronegative. In several experiments an anti-gammadeltaTCR antibody was added to restrict sorting to alphabetaTCR-expressing T cells. In roughly 6 donors, the dominant CD3+CD56+NKG2C+ clonotypes were found to rank among the top 10 CD8+ clonotypes and to make up 1.0-7.0% of CD8+ T cells. Those dominant clonotypes were again the most abundant among CD3+CD56-NKG2C+ cells in a few donors, at roughly 25-60.1%. It remained unclear whether the expanded NKG2C-expressing T cell clones were specific for HCMV antigens. The eight sequenced donors were randomly selected healthy volunteers, three men and five women. To determine HCMV serostatus, a commercial ELISA kit was used to detect HCMV-specific IgG in serum. For about six donors, bulk peripheral blood T-cell repertoires were additionally sequenced from unsorted PBMC. MIGEC handled demultiplexing of the reads and grouping by UMI, while MiTCR was used to assemble and quantify clonotypes. To exclude erroneous sequences, any TCR cDNA sequence not supported by at least two reads was discarded. The tcR package was used for downstream repertoire analysis, and clonotypes were matched across fractions by CDR3 nucleotide sequence plus V segment. VDJmatch was used to annotate antigen specificity against VDJdb, with one amino acid substitution in CDR3 allowed.

Sequencing was carried out using PBMCs. The clonotype was recovered from a woman aged 18-29 years in good health.

The nucleotide sequence is given as TGTGCCAGCAGTTTAGCAATTAGCGGGGCCCTCACAGATACGCAGTATTTT. Protein translation: CASSLAISGALTDTQYF. The chain couples TRBV12-3 or TRBV12-4 to TRBJ2-3; TRBD2 lines up with 8 middle nucleotides. The CDR3 sequence holds 17 residues, the cysteine and phenylalanine included. Left in the record is the CDR3 DNA by itself, 51 bases read in frame from the first base. Unmatched junction bases come to 7, with V trimmed by 0 bases and J by 2 bases.